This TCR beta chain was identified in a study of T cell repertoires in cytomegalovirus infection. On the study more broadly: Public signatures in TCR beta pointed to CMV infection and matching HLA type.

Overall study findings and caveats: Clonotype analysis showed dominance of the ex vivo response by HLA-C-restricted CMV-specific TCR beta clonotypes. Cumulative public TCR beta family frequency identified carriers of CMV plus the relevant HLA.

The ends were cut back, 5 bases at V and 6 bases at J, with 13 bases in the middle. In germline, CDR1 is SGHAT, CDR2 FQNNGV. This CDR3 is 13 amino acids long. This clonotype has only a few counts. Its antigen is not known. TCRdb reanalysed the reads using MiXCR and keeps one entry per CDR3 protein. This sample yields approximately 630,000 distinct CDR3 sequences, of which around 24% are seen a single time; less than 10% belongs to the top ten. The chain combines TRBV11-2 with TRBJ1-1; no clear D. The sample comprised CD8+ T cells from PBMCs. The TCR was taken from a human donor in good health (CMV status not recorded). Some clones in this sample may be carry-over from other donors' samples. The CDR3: CASSPAHGAEAFF. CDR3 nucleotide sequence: TGTGCCAGCAGCCCCGCCCATGGGGCTGAAGCTTTCTTT. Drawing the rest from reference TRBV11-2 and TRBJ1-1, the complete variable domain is EAGVAQSPRYKIIEKRQSVAFWCNPISGHATLYWYQQILGQGPKLLIQFQNNGVVDDSQLPKDRFSAERLKGVDSTLKIQPAKLEDSAVYLCASSPAHGAEAFFGQGTRLTVV.